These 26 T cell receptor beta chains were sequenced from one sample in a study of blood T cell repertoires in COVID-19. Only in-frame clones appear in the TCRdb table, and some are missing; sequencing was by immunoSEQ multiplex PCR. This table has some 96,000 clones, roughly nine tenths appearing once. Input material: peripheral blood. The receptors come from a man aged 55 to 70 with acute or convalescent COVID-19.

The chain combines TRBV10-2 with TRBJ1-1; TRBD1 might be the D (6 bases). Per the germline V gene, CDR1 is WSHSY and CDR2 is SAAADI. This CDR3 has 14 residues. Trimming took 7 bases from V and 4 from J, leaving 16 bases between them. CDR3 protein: CASTSRGAITEAFF. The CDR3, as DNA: TGCGCCAGCACCTCCCGGGGGGCGATCACTGAAGCTTTCTTT.

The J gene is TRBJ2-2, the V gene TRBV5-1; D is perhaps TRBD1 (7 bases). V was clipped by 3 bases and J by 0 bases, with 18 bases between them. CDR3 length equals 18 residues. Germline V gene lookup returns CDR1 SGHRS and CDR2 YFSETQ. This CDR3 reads CASSSPRGTYANTGELFF. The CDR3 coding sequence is TGCGCCAGCAGCTCCCCCAGGGGGACTTACGCGAACACCGGGGAGCTGTTTTTT.

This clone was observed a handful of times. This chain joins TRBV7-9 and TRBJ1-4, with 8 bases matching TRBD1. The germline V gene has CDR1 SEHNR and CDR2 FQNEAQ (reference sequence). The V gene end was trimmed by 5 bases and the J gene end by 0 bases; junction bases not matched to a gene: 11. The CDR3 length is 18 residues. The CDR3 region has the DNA TGTGCCAGCAGCCTCGGACAGGGACGAGCTGCAACTAATGAAAAACTGTTTTTT. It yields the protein CASSLGQGRAATNEKLFF.

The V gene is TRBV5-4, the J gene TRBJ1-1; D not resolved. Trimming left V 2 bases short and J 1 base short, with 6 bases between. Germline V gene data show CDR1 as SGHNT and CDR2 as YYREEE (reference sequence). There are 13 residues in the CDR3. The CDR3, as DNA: TGTGCCAGCAGCTTATCCTGGAACACTGAAGCTTTCTTT. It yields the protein CASSLSWNTEAFF.

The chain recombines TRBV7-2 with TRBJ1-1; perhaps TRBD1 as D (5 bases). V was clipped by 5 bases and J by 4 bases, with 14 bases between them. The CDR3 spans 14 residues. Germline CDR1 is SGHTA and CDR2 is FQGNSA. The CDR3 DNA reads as TGTGCCAGCAGCCCCGATCTTAGGGGCACTGAAGCTTTCTTT. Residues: CASSPDLRGTEAFF.

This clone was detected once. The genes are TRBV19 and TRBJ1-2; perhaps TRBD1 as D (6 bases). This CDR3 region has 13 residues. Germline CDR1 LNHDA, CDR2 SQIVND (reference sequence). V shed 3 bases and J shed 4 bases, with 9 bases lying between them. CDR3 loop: CASSIRDIYGYTF. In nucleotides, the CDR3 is TGTGCCAGTAGTATTCGGGACATCTATGGCTACACCTTC.

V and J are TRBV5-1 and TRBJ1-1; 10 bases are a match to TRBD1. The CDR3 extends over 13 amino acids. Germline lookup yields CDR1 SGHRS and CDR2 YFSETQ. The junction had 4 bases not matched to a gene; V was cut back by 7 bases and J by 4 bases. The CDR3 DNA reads TGCGCCAGCCAGGGACAGGGGAGCACTGAAGCTTTCTTT. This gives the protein CASQGQGSTEAFF.

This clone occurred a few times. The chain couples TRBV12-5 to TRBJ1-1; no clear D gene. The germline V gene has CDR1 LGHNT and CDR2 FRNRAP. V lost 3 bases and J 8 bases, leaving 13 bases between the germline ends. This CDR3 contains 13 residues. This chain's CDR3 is CASGFYGPREAFF. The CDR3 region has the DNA TGTGCTAGTGGTTTTTATGGCCCCAGGGAAGCTTTCTTT.

The CDR3 DNA follows: TGTGCCAGCAGCTTGCCCGGGACAGCACATGGCTACACCTTC. It codes for CASSLPGTAHGYTF. The V gene is TRBV13, the J gene TRBJ1-2; TRBD1 matches 7 bases. Germline trimming cut 3 bases from V and 6 bases from J; bases unmatched to any gene: 7. The CDR3 runs to 14 residues. Germline V gene data show CDR1 as PRHDT and CDR2 as FYEKMQ (reference sequence).

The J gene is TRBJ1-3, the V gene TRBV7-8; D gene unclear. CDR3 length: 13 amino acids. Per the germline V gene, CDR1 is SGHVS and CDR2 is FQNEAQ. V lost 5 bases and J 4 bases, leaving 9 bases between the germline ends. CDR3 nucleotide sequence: TGTGCCAGCAGCCTCCGCAGAGGAAACACCATATATTTT. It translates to CASSLRRGNTIYF.

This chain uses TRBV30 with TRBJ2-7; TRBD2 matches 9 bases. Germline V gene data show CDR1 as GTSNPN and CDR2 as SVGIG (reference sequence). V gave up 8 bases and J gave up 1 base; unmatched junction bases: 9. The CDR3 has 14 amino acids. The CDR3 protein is CAGAPGLASYEQYV. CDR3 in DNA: TGTGCCGGCGCTCCGGGACTAGCTTCCTACGAGCAGTACGTC.

The chain's CDR3 is CASSLVQASSGANVLTF. In DNA, the CDR3 is TGCGCCAGCAGCTTGGTACAGGCTAGCTCTGGGGCCAACGTCCTGACTTTC. The chain links TRBV5-1 to TRBJ2-6; tentative D call: TRBD1 (5 bases). The CDR3 runs 17 residues. Germline-derived CDR1 and CDR2 are SGHRS and YFSETQ. Between the trimmed V and J ends, which lost 0 bases and 0 bases, there was a span of 10 bases.

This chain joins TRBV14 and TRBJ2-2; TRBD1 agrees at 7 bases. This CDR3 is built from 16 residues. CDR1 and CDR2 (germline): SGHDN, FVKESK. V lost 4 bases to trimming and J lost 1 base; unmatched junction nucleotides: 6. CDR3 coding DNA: TGTGCCAGCAGCCCCCGGGACAGCCGGAACACCGGGGAGCTGTTTTTT. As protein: CASSPRDSRNTGELFF.

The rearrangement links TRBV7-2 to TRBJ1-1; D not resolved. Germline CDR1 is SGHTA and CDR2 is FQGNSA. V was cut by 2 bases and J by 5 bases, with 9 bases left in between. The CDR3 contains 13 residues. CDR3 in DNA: TGTGCCAGCAGCTTACGGGAGGGTACTGAAGCTTTCTTT. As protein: CASSLREGTEAFF.

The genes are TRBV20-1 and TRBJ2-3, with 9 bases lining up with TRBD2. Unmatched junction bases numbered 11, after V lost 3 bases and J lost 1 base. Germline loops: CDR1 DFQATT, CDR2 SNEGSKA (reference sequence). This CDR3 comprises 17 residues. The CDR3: CSASTAGGRSGTDTQYF. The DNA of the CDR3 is TGCAGTGCTAGTACGGCGGGGGGGCGTTCTGGCACAGATACGCAGTATTTT.

For the CDR3, the DNA is TGCGCCAGCAGCAGCGGCAGAGGACCGGGAGGCTACACCTTC. Translation: CASSSGRGPGGYTF. The chain is built from TRBV5-1 and TRBJ1-2, with no clear D. Germline V gene lookup returns CDR1 SGHRS and CDR2 YFSETQ. Trimming removed 4 bases at V and 8 bases at J, with 18 bases between. This CDR3 has 14 residues.

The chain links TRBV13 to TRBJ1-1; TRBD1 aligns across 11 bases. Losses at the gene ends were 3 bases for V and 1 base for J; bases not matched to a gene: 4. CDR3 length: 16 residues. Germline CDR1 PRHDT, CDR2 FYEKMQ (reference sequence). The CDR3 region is CASSLRDRGRNTEAFF. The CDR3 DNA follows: TGTGCCAGCAGCTTGCGGGACAGGGGGAGGAACACTGAAGCTTTCTTT.

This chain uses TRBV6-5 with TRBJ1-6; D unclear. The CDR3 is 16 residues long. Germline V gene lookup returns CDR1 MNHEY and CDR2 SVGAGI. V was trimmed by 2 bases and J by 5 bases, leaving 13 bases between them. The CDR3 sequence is CASSYAAPMDNSPLHF. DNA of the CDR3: TGTGCCAGCAGTTACGCGGCCCCCATGGATAATTCACCCCTCCACTTT.

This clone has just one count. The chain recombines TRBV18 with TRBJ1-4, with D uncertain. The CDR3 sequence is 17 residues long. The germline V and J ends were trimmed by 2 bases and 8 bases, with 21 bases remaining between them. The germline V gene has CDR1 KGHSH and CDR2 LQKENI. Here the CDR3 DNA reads TGTGCCAGCTCACCAATTGGAGGTTGGCGTGCAGTAGAAAAACTGTTTTTT. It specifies CASSPIGGWRAVEKLFF.

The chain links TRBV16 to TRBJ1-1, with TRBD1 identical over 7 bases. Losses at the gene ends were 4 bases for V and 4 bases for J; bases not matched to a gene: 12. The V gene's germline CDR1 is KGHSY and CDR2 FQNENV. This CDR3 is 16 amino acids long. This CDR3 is CASSPPPSAGGTEAFF. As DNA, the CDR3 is TGTGCCAGCAGCCCCCCGCCGTCGGCAGGGGGCACTGAAGCTTTCTTT.

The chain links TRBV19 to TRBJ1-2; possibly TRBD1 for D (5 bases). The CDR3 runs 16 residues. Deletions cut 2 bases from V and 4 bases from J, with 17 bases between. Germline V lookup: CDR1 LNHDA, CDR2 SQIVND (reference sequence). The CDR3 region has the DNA TGTGCCAGTAGTATATCGGGGGGTTATTTTACCTATGGCTACACCTTC. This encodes CASSISGGYFTYGYTF.

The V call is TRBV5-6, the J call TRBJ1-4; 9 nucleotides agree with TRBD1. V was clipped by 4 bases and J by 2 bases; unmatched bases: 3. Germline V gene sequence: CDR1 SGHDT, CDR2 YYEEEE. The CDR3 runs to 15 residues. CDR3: CASSRQGETNEKLFF. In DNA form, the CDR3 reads TGTGCCAGCAGCCGACAGGGGGAGACTAATGAAAAACTGTTTTTT.

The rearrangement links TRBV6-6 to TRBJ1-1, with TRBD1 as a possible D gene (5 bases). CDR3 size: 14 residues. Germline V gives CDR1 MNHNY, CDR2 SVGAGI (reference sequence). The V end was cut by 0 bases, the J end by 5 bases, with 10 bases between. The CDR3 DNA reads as TGTGCCAGCAGTTACTCGCGGGGGAGGACTGAAGCTTTCTTT. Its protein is CASSYSRGRTEAFF.

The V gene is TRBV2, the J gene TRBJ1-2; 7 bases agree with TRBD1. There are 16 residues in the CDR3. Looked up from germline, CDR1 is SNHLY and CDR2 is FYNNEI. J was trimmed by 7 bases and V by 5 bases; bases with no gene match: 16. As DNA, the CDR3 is TGTGCCAGCAGTCCCCGTGTGGGCAGGGGGATCATTGGCTACACCTTC. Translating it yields CASSPRVGRGIIGYTF.

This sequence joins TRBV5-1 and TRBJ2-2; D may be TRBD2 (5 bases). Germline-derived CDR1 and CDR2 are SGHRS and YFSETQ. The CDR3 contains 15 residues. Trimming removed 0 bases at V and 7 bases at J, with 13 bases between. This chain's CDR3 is CASSLGQSGGGELFF. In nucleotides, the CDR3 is TGCGCCAGCAGCTTGGGTCAGAGCGGTGGCGGGGAGCTGTTTTTT. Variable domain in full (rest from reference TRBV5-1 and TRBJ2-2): KAGVTQTPRYLIKTRGQQVTLSCSPISGHRSVSWYQQTPGQGLQFLFEYFSETQRNKGNFPGRFSGRQFSNSRSEMNVSTLELGDSALYLCASSLGQSGGGELFFGEGSRLTVL.

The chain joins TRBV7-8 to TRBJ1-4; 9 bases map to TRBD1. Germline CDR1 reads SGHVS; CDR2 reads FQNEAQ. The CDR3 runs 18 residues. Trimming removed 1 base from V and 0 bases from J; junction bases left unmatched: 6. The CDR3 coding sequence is TGTGCCAGCAGCTTAGAGGACAGGGGAAAAGCAACTAATGAAAAACTGTTTTTT. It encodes CASSLEDRGKATNEKLFF.